This entry features one TCR beta chain sequence. This clone's antigen is unknown. Per-base qualities were not stored, and no clone one base away is much larger. The entry originates in a study of shared clonotypes between healthy human individuals (TCRdb year 2020). About the full investigation: A few men and a couple of women, aged 18 to 49 years, made up the cohort. Per donor, leukapheresis produced somewhere between about 0.85 and 8.9 billion PBMCs. For each donor, CD4 naive and CD4 memory were each run on three plates, CD8 naive on two plates, and CD8 memory on one plate. To estimate repertoire size and how much clonotype sharing occurs between individuals, the study deeply sequenced the blood TCR repertoires of about five healthy adults. Libraries were prepared and TCR repertoires were sequenced by different laboratories using diverse techniques, in order to increase sequencing depth and limit assay-specific biases.

Using the deep immunoSEQ assay, TCR CDR3 regions were amplified from genomic DNA by multiplex PCR. Extracted genomic DNA from each cell subset was spread evenly across all wells of several immunoSEQ 96-well plates, with each plate serving as a replicate. For sorted subsets, around 200 ng genomic DNA, equal to some 28,000 T cell genomes, was loaded into each replicate PCR. The purified libraries were quantified using a Qubit 3.0 fluorometer, sized with a Bioanalyzer 2100, and then quantified again using the KAPA Library Quantification kit. Each immunoSEQ 96-well plate was sequenced on its own single-read 150-cycle Illumina NextSeq 550 flow cell. The study's processing was this. Because only junctional sequences without quality scores were contained in the immunoSEQ output, filtering matching that applied to full-length reads could not be performed. Sequences were annotated with PyIR, a Python wrapper for IgBLAST v1.9, using IMGT germline references to assign V/J genes and CDR3. Reads with weak V/J assignments (E-value above 1e-6), missing CDR3, stop codons, out-of-frame junctions, or ambiguous translated residues were removed. V3J clonotypes were defined as sequences sharing an identical inferred V gene, J gene, and CDR3 amino acid sequence. To compute the percentage overlap between repertoires, the number of shared unique clonotypes was divided by the size of the smaller repertoire. RTK rarefaction, the Chao1 estimator, and Recon v2.1 estimates of unobserved clonotypes were used to assess repertoire richness. Generation probabilities were computed with OLGA for all TCRbeta clonotypes obtained by the gDNA method from several donors. TCRdb's version of the immuneACCESS table is confined to in-frame rearrangements and falls short of the full clone set. An unresolved V gene accounts for under half of the shortfall where checked; the remainder is of unknown origin. For V, J and clone size, that table is used; D and trimming come from the DNA. In this sample the table shows about 1,800,000 clones, approximately 94% of which occur a single time. The ten largest clones add up to around 1.2% of the sample.

The germline ends are 16 bases apart after V is trimmed by 8 bases and J by 5 bases. The CDR3 starts with the cysteine, ends with the phenylalanine, and has 13 residues. The entry retains the CDR3 DNA only, 39 bases that are in frame from base 1. For CDR1 and CDR2, the germline V gene (reference sequence) lists SEHNR and FQNEAQ. CD8 naive samples consisted of CD45RO-negative cells that were positively selected for CCR7, yielding a CD45RA+CCR7+ population without TemRA cells. Healthy HIV-negative adults with no recently reported acute infections or vaccinations were included as donors. Every donor was a Caucasian adult residing in Nashville, Tennessee, USA. After blood collection by leukapheresis, PBMCs were isolated using Ficoll-Histopaque density gradient centrifugation and then cryopreserved in the vapor phase of liquid nitrogen. Purity and quantity of every magnetically sorted T cell population were checked by analytical flow cytometry. Each sorted fraction had its genomic DNA isolated and then quantified by UV absorbance on a Nanodrop 2000c.

What the study reported, not specific to this receptor: Compared with non-shared clonotypes, the clonotypes found in all four sorted-subset donors had higher generation probabilities. Rarefaction of sorted-subset datasets indicated incomplete sequencing despite the large sequencing depth. Because the study included a small number of donors, the genetic and exposure-history diversity represented was limited. Based on pairwise subsampling, the degree of clonotype sharing among donors was expected to be affected by sequencing depth. Sampling was limited to blood, and TCR repertoires in tissue likely differ from TCR repertoires in blood. Naive subsets generally had larger estimated clonotype richness than memory subsets. Across a few donors, approximately 5% of naive CD4, approximately 3.6% of naive CD8, around 2.5% of memory CD4, and approximately 0.4% of memory CD8 clonotypes were shared.

Recombination linked TRBV7-9 to TRBJ2-7, and possibly TRBD1, on 6 matching bases. The sequence was obtained from a man between 18 and 35 years old in good health. The sequencing input was naive CD8+ T cells sorted from blood. The meaning of the sample's cell subset or site label: CD45RA+CCR7+. The CDR3 here reads CASGRTEDDEQYF. The DNA reads as follows: TGTGCCAGCGGACGGACAGAGGACGACGAGCAGTACTTC. When the CDR3 is completed using the reference TRBV7-9 and TRBJ2-7 genes on either side, the full variable domain is DTGVSQNPRHKITKRGQNVTFRCDPISEHNRLYWYRQTLGQGPEFLTYFQNEAQLEKSRLLSDRFSAERPKGSFSTLEIQRTEQGDSAMYLCASGRTEDDEQYFGPGTRLTVT.